This T cell receptor (beta chain) is drawn from a study of T cells in Graves' hyperthyroidism and ophthalmopathy. The source material, RNA transcripts, was used to amplify TCR beta CDR3 regions. The HTBI set primed first-round TCR CDR3 RT-PCR. TCRdb reprocessed the multiplex PCR reads with MiXCR, giving one entry per CDR3 protein. The sample includes 550,000 to 600,000 distinct CDR3 sequences, roughly 17% of them seen just once. V lost 5 bases and J lost 0, with 14 bases in between. Germline lookup yields CDR1 MDHEN and CDR2 SYDVKM. The CDR3 runs to 16 residues. V and J are TRBV28 and TRBJ2-1; D remains unclear. Sequencing was carried out using blood. The TCR originated in a woman aged 18-29 years with Graves' hyperthyroidism. The CDR3 sequence is CASSKGVAYSYNEQFF. Written as DNA, the CDR3 is TGTGCCAGCAGTAAGGGCGTGGCCTACTCCTACAATGAGCAGTTCTTC.